The T cell receptor beta chain under discussion was sequenced for a study of blood T cell repertoires in COVID-19. The CDR3 spans 17 residues. Germline V lookup: CDR1 PRHDT, CDR2 FYEKMQ (reference sequence). The ends lost 5 bases at V and 5 bases at J; junction bases unmatched: 14. Only in-frame clones appear in the TCRdb table, and some are missing; sequencing was by immunoSEQ multiplex PCR. This table has approximately 150,000 clones, 89% appearing once. V gene TRBV13 combines with J gene TRBJ1-2, with TRBD1 identical over 10 bases. Source material: peripheral blood. The sequence came from a human donor in a cohort sampled during active COVID-19. CDR3 protein: CASSTWDRGARGYGYTF. CDR3 bases: TGTGCCAGCAGCACGTGGGACAGGGGCGCGAGGGGATATGGCTACACCTTC.